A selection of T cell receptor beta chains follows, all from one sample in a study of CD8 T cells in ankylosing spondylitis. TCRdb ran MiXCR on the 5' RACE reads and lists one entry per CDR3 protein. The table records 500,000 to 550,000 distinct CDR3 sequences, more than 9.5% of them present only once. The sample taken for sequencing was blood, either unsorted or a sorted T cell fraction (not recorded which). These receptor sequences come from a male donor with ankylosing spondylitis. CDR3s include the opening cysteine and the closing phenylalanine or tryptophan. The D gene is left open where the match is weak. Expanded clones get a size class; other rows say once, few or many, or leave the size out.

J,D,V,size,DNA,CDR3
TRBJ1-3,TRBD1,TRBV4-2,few,TGTGCCAGCAGCCAACCCACAGGGGTGGGTGGAAACACCATATATTTT,CASSQPTGVGGNTIYF
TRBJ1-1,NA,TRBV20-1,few,TGCAGTGCTCACAAGAACACTGAAGCTTTCTTT,CSAHKNTEAFF
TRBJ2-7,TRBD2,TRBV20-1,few,TGCAGTGCTAGAGAGCCCCTACTAGCGGGTCCCGGCGAGCAGTACTTC,CSAREPLLAGPGEQYF
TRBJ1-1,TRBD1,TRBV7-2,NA,TGTGCCAGCAGCTCTCGGACAGGTGAAGAAGCTTTCTTT,CASSSRTGEEAFF
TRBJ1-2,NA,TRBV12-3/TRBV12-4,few,TGTGCCAGCAGTCCCGGCCCCAGTGGCTACACCTTC,CASSPGPSGYTF
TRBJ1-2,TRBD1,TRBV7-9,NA,TGTGCCAGCAGCTGGAGCGGACAGGCGCAGTTCTATGGCTACACCTTC,CASSWSGQAQFYGYTF
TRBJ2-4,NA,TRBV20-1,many,TGCAGTGCTCTAGCCAAGACACCTAACAAAAACATTCAGTACTTC,CSALAKTPNKNIQYF
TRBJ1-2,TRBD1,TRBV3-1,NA,TGTGCCAGCAGCCAGATTACAGGGGACTATGGCTACACCTTC,CASSQITGDYGYTF
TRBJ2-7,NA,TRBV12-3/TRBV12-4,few,TGTGCCAGCAGAACCTGGACGGAGAGCTCCTACGAGCAGTACTTC,CASRTWTESSYEQYF
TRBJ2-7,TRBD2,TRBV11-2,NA,TGTGCCAGCAGCTTAGGGGCCGTACTAGCGGGAGAGCAGTACTTC,CASSLGAVLAGEQYF
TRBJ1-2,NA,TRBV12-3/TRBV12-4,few,TGTGCCAGCAGCGTGGCCGGGGGCCCTGGCTACACCTTC,CASSVAGGPGYTF
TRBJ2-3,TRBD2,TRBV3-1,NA,TGTGCCAGCGGGACTAGAGCGGCAGATACGCAGTATTTT,CASGTRAADTQYF
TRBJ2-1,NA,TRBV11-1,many,TGTGCCAGCAGCCCATTAGGGGGTGAGCAGTTCTTC,CASSPLGGEQFF
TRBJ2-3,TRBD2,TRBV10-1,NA,TGCGCCAGCAGTGAGTCGGCACTAGCGGACCCGGATACGCAGTATTTT,CASSESALADPDTQYF
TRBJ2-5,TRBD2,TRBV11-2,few,TGTGCCAGCAGCTTAGAAAGTTCAGCGGGAGGGCCGAGAGAGACCCAGTACTTC,CASSLESSAGGPRETQYF
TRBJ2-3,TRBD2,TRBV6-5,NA,TGTGCCAGCAGTTACTCAGGACTAGCGGGGGCAGATACGCAGTATTTT,CASSYSGLAGADTQYF
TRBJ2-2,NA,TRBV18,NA,TGTGCCAGCTCACCGGACTTGACCGGGGAGCTGTTTTTT,CASSPDLTGELFF
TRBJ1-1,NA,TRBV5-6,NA,TGTGCCAGCAGCCTACAGGAAATGAACACTGAAGCTTTCTTT,CASSLQEMNTEAFF
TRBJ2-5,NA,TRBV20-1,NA,TGCAGTGCTCCGGCCACCTTTCTAAAGACCCAGTACTTC,CSAPATFLKTQYF
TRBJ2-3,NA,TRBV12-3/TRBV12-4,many,TGTGCCAGCAGTTTAAACACGGGGGTGGATACGCAGTATTTT,CASSLNTGVDTQYF
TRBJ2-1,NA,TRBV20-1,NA,TGCAGTGCTAGAGTGTCAGGGAGCTATGAGCAGTTCTTC,CSARVSGSYEQFF
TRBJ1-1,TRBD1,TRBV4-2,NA,TGTGCCAGCAGCCCCGGAGGGGTGAGCTTGGGACAGGGTGACACTGAAGCTTTCTTT,CASSPGGVSLGQGDTEAFF
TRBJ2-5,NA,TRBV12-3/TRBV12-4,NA,TGTGCCAGCAGTCAAAGACCGGAGTTGGAGACCCAGTACTTC,CASSQRPELETQYF
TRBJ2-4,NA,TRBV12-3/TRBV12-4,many,TGTGCCAGCACCCCTGACAGAGCCAAAAACATTCAGTACTTC,CASTPDRAKNIQYF
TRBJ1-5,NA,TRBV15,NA,TGTGCCACCAGCAGCGAGGACAGACCCAATCAGCCCCAGCATTTT,CATSSEDRPNQPQHF
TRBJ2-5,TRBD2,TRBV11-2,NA,TGTGCCAGCAGCTTCAATAGCGGGAGGCAAGAGACCCAGTACTTC,CASSFNSGRQETQYF
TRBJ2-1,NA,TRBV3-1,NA,TGTGCCAGCAGTCAAGGGCCGGTGTACAATGAGCAGTTCTTC,CASSQGPVYNEQFF
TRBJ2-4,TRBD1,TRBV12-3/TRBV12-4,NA,TGTGCCAGCAGGCCATTGGACAGGGGCCCCGCGGCCAAAAACATTCAGTACTTC,CASRPLDRGPAAKNIQYF
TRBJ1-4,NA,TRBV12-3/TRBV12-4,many,TGTGCCAGCAGTTTAGCCAGCATTAATGAAAAACTGTTTTTT,CASSLASINEKLFF
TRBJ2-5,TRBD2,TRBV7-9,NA,TGTGCCAGCAGCTTAGTAGCGGGAGATTGGGAGACCCAGTACTTC,CASSLVAGDWETQYF
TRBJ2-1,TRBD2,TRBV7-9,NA,TGTGCCAGCAGCTTCCCCGGGCTAGCGGGAGTCAATGAGCAGTTCTTC,CASSFPGLAGVNEQFF
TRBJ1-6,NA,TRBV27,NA,TGTGCCAGCAGCAAGGGCCCCTATTCACCCCTCCACTTT,CASSKGPYSPLHF
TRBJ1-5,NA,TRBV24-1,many,TGTGCCACCAGTGATTCTCGCGGCGCCGGTGTTAGCCAGCATTTT,CATSDSRGAGVSQHF
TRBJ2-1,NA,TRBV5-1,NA,TGCGCCAGCAGCCCATCGACGACAGGACCCAATGAGCAGTTCTTC,CASSPSTTGPNEQFF
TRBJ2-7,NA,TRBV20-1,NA,TGCAGTGCTACTAGCGCCGACGAGCAGTACTTC,CSATSADEQYF
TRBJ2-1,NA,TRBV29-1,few,TGCAGCGTTGAAGATCGGGGAGAGCAGTTCTTC,CSVEDRGEQFF
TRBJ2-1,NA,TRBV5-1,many,TGCGCCAGCAGCATAGCGGTAAGCTCCTACAATGAGCAGTTCTTC,CASSIAVSSYNEQFF
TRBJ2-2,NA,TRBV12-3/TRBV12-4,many,TGTGCCAGCAGGCCCGCCGGGACAAAGGGCGGGGAGCTGTTTTTT,CASRPAGTKGGELFF
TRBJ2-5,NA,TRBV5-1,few,TGCGCCAGCAGCCCGGGCGAAAGTTATGTTCCCCAAGAGACCCAGTACTTC,CASSPGESYVPQETQYF
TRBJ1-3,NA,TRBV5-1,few,TGCGCCAGCAGCGAAGGGTATACTGGAAACACCATATATTTT,CASSEGYTGNTIYF
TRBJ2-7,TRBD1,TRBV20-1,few,TGCAGTGCTAGGACTTTTGAGGGGGCCAACGAGCAGTACTTC,CSARTFEGANEQYF
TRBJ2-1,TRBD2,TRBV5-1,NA,TGCGCCAGCAGCATGACTAGCGGACCATACAATGAGCAGTTCTTC,CASSMTSGPYNEQFF
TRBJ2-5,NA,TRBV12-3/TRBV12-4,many,TGTGCCAGCAGTCTCCGGGGCCCCCGGGAGACCCAGTACTTC,CASSLRGPRETQYF
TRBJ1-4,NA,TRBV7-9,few,TGTGCCAGCTTAGACAGGACTAATGAAAAACTGTTTTTT,CASLDRTNEKLFF
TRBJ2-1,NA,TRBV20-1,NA,TGCAGTGCTTCCGGACTTACCAATGAGCAGTTCTTC,CSASGLTNEQFF
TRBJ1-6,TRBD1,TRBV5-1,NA,TGCGCCAGCAGCTTGGGTCCCCCAACAGGGGGGCAATCACCCCTCCACTTT,CASSLGPPTGGQSPLHF
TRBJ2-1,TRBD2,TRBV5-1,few,TGCGCCAGCAGCTTGGCCGGGACTAGCGGGAGCAATGAGCAGTTCTTC,CASSLAGTSGSNEQFF
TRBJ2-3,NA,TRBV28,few,TGTGCCAGCAGTCCCGTTGGGGGATCGGCAGATACGCAGTATTTT,CASSPVGGSADTQYF
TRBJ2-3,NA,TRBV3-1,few,TGTGCCAGCAGCCAAGAGGGAGTAAGGAACACAGATACGCAGTATTTT,CASSQEGVRNTDTQYF
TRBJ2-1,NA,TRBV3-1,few,TGTGCCAGCAGCCAAGAGGTGGGAAGTCGGGCCCCCAATGAGCAGTTCTTC,CASSQEVGSRAPNEQFF